This TCR beta chain appears in the sequencing data of a study of pediatric ulcerative colitis. Trimming cost V 3 bases and J 0 bases, with 16 bases left between them. This CDR3 spans 17 amino acids. Germline V gene lookup returns CDR1 SGHRS and CDR2 YFSETQ. This was a survey-level run. TCRdb's copy holds only in-frame clones and misses some; the assay was immunoSEQ multiplex PCR. The table includes tens of thousands of clones, over 70% detected once. During colonoscopy, one to two rectal pinch biopsies were collected. Before the diagnostic colonoscopy, ulcerative colitis patients were free of immunosuppressive medication. Overall study findings and caveats: Blood samples from a couple of patients yielded substantially fewer templates and were excluded from blood-rectal overlap analysis.

With regard to this clone: As yet, its antigen is unknown.

The clonotype comes from a girl aged 5 to 17 with moderate ulcerative colitis. The genes are TRBV5-1 and TRBJ2-1; weak D call: TRBD1 (6 bases). Sequenced sample: gut tissue. The CDR3: CASSSGSGASSYNEQFF. The DNA of the CDR3 is TGCGCCAGCAGCTCGGGCTCAGGGGCTAGCTCCTACAATGAGCAGTTCTTC.